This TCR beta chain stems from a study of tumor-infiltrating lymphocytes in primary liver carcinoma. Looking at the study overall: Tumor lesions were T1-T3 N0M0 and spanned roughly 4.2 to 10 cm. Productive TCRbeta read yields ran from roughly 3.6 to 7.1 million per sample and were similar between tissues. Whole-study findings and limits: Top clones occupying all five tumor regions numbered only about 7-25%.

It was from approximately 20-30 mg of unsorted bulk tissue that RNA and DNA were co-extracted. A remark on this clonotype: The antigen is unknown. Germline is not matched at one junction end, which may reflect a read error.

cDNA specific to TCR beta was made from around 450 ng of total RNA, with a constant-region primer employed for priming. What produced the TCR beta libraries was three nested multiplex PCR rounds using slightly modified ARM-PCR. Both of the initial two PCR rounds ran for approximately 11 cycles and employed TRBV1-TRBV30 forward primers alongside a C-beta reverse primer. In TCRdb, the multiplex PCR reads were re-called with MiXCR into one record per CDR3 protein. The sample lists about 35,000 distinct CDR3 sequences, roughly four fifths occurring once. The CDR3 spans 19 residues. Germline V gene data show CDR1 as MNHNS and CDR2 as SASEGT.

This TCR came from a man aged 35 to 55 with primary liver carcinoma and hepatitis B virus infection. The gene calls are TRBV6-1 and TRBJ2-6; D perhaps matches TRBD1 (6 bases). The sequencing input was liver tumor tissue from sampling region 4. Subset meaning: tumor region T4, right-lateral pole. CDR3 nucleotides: TGTGCCAGCAGGGCCCTTCAGGGCAGGGGCCGCTCTGGAGCCAACTTCCTGACTTTC. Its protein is CASRALQGRGRSGANFLTF.